A selection of T cell receptor beta chains follows, all from one sample in a study of blood T cell repertoires in COVID-19. TCRdb keeps only in-frame clones here, not all; method: immunoSEQ multiplex PCR. The sample lists tens of thousands of clones, 88% occurring once. The sample comprised peripheral blood. These receptors were collected from a woman between 45 and 60 years old with active COVID-19. Both conserved end residues are part of each CDR3. A D gene is named only where the DNA matches it firmly.

>TRBV5-4|TRBD2|TRBJ2-1
CASSLVLAGSGEQFF
>TRBV6-1|NA|TRBJ2-3
CASSEWQGASTDTQYF
>TRBV6-5|NA|TRBJ1-3
CASSYSVGLGNTIYF
>TRBV5-8|NA|TRBJ1-3
CASSSSSYRESSGNTIYF
>TRBV5-6|TRBD1|TRBJ2-2
CASTGIRTGKRTGELFF
>TRBV5-1|TRBD2|TRBJ2-5
CASSPTDRLAGGPLKTQYF
>TRBV29-1|TRBD2|TRBJ2-2
CSALGPGGNTGELFF
>TRBV11-3|TRBD2|TRBJ2-7
CASSLGAGGFYEQYF
>TRBV6-5|TRBD1|TRBJ1-1
CASGATGAFTEAFF
>TRBV5-1|TRBD1|TRBJ1-1
CASQGQGNTEAFF
>TRBV5-5|TRBD1|TRBJ1-1
CASSGRTAGGTEAFF
>TRBV7-9|NA|TRBJ2-2
CASSLAGRWAGELFF
>TRBV6-6|NA|TRBJ2-1
CASKVRGLSYNEQFF
>TRBV7-8|TRBD1|TRBJ2-5
CASSGRTGGVDTQYF
>TRBV28|NA|TRBJ2-7
CASRTYDYEQYF
>TRBV25-1|TRBD1|TRBJ1-2
CASSGGTGSGYTF
>TRBV5-1|TRBD1|TRBJ1-2
CASSLRGSGTARFYTF
>TRBV7-9|NA|TRBJ1-1
CASSTRNTEAFF
>TRBV7-9|TRBD1|TRBJ2-7
CASSATGQGHYEQYF
>TRBV5-8|NA|TRBJ1-5
CASSRLRVGSNQPQHF
>TRBV28|TRBD2|TRBJ2-1
CASSLFGTSGSNEQFF
>TRBV2|TRBD1|TRBJ1-1
CASSGQGARGTEAFF
>TRBV29-1|TRBD1|TRBJ1-1
CSVETGKAFF
>TRBV28|TRBD1|TRBJ1-1
CASSSMDRGSITEAFF
>TRBV2|TRBD2|TRBJ2-7
CASSEARTSVRALYEQYF
>TRBV5-1|NA|TRBJ1-1
CASQQTTGRGTEAFF
>TRBV27|TRBD1|TRBJ2-7
CASSFRGQGASQGWEQYF
>TRBV7-6|NA|TRBJ1-5
CASSLSGKSNQPQHF
>TRBV18|TRBD2|TRBJ2-7
CASSPGLAGSYEQYF
>TRBV25-1|NA|TRBJ1-1
CASSEFGGRNTEAFF
>TRBV28|TRBD1|TRBJ1-1
CASSRTGELKAFF
>TRBV5-1|NA|TRBJ1-1
CASSVPTGTEAFF
>TRBV11-3|TRBD2|TRBJ2-1
CASSATGTKDGEQFF
>TRBV11-2|TRBD2|TRBJ2-5
CASRLTSGSWETQYF
>TRBV9|TRBD1|TRBJ2-5
CASSMDRGGQETQYF
>TRBV7-9|TRBD1|TRBJ1-1
CASSSQGGHTEAFF
>TRBV12-3/TRBV12-4|TRBD1|TRBJ1-2
CASSPGGNYGYTF
>TRBV10-3|TRBD1|TRBJ2-3
CATSGTGSTDTQYF
>TRBV29-1|NA|TRBJ1-2
CSTSGDYGYTF
>TRBV6-5|NA|TRBJ2-1
CASSKASGEQFF
>TRBV30|NA|TRBJ2-3
CAWSPQGRDTQYF